These T cell receptor beta chains were read from a single sample in a study of vaccination and CD4 T cells after COVID-19. MiXCR, run by TCRdb on the PCR reads, gives a single entry per CDR3 protein. The repertoire has over 20,000 distinct CDR3 sequences, approximately 40% of them found once; the top ten carry approximately 11%. For these TCRs, the target antigens are not known. Sequenced material: CD4+ T cells from blood, cultured in vitro. The receptor source for this set is a human donor who had recovered from COVID-19. CDR3s include the opening cysteine and the closing phenylalanine or tryptophan. D genes are given only for firm matches. Clone size, where shown, is once, few, many, or a class for clones that have expanded.

CDR3aa: CASSLVISGVRGYTF
CDR3nt: TGCGCCAGCAGCTTGGTGATCTCGGGCGTGAGGGGCTACACCTTC
j_gene: TRBJ1-2
d_gene: .
abundance: .
v_gene: TRBV5-1

CDR3aa: CASSLGGGAQETQYF
CDR3nt: TGCGCCAGCAGCTTGGGCGGGGGGGCCCAGGAGACCCAGTACTTC
j_gene: TRBJ2-5
d_gene: TRBD2
abundance: .
v_gene: TRBV5-1

CDR3aa: CASSYSGRVRDEQYF
CDR3nt: TGTGCCAGCAGTTACTCGGGCAGGGTCAGGGACGAGCAGTACTTC
j_gene: TRBJ2-7
d_gene: .
abundance: few
v_gene: TRBV6-5

CDR3aa: CASSARTGSLFF
CDR3nt: TGTGCCAGCAGTGCCCGGACAGGGTCATTGTTTTTT
j_gene: TRBJ1-4
d_gene: TRBD1
abundance: .
v_gene: TRBV12-3/TRBV12-4

CDR3aa: CASSESGQFSYNSPLHF
CDR3nt: TGCGCCAGCAGTGAGTCAGGACAGTTCTCCTATAATTCACCCCTCCACTTT
j_gene: TRBJ1-6
d_gene: .
abundance: .
v_gene: TRBV10-2

CDR3aa: CASTLGSRSSGANVLTF
CDR3nt: TGTGCCAGTACTCTAGGGTCCAGGAGCTCTGGGGCCAACGTCCTGACTTTC
j_gene: TRBJ2-6
d_gene: .
abundance: .
v_gene: TRBV19

CDR3aa: CASSQPDRSPEQYF
CDR3nt: TGCGCCAGCAGTCAACCGGACAGGTCCCCCGAGCAGTACTTC
j_gene: TRBJ2-7
d_gene: TRBD1
abundance: few
v_gene: TRBV23-1

CDR3aa: CASSLFGTGNQPQHF
CDR3nt: TGTGCCAGCAGTTTATTCGGGACAGGTAATCAGCCCCAGCATTTT
j_gene: TRBJ1-5
d_gene: TRBD1
abundance: few
v_gene: TRBV28

CDR3aa: CASSIGSGGLNEQFF
CDR3nt: TGTGCCAGTAGTATAGGTAGCGGGGGCCTCAATGAGCAGTTCTTC
j_gene: TRBJ2-1
d_gene: TRBD2
abundance: few
v_gene: TRBV19

CDR3aa: CASSQIGTEAFF
CDR3nt: TGTGCCAGCAGCCAAATCGGCACTGAAGCTTTCTTT
j_gene: TRBJ1-1
d_gene: .
abundance: .
v_gene: TRBV7-2

CDR3aa: CASSPTLASTDTQYF
CDR3nt: TGTGCCAGCAGTCCAACACTAGCGAGCACAGATACGCAGTATTTT
j_gene: TRBJ2-3
d_gene: TRBD2
abundance: few
v_gene: TRBV12-3/TRBV12-4

CDR3aa: CASSLLGPTEAFF
CDR3nt: TGTGCCAGCAGTTTACTAGGGCCCACTGAAGCTTTCTTT
j_gene: TRBJ1-1
d_gene: .
abundance: once
v_gene: TRBV12-3/TRBV12-4

CDR3aa: CASSGRGVGTDTQYF
CDR3nt: TGTGCCAGCAGTGGGCGGGGGGTTGGCACAGATACGCAGTATTTT
j_gene: TRBJ2-3
d_gene: TRBD2
abundance: .
v_gene: TRBV28

CDR3aa: CASSPTGLQETQYF
CDR3nt: TGTGCCAGCAGCCCAACGGGCCTCCAAGAGACCCAGTACTTC
j_gene: TRBJ2-5
d_gene: .
abundance: .
v_gene: TRBV7-3

CDR3aa: CASSARVRSYNEQFF
CDR3nt: TGCGCCAGCAGCGCCCGGGTGCGATCTTACAATGAGCAGTTCTTC
j_gene: TRBJ2-1
d_gene: .
abundance: .
v_gene: TRBV4-3

CDR3aa: CASSAGTRWNEQFF
CDR3nt: TGTGCCAGCAGCGCCGGGACTAGGTGGAATGAGCAGTTCTTC
j_gene: TRBJ2-1
d_gene: TRBD2
abundance: .
v_gene: TRBV11-3

CDR3aa: CASSTQGQGANVLTF
CDR3nt: TGTGCCAGTAGTACCCAGGGGCAAGGGGCCAACGTCCTGACTTTC
j_gene: TRBJ2-6
d_gene: .
abundance: .
v_gene: TRBV19

CDR3aa: CATSDRGHTVHEQFF
CDR3nt: TGTGCCACCAGTGATCGGGGACATACGGTCCATGAGCAGTTCTTC
j_gene: TRBJ2-1
d_gene: .
abundance: .
v_gene: TRBV24-1

CDR3aa: CSAQRQQYSYEQYF
CDR3nt: TGCAGTGCCCAACGACAGCAGTACTCCTACGAGCAGTACTTC
j_gene: TRBJ2-7
d_gene: .
abundance: .
v_gene: TRBV20-1

CDR3aa: CASSRLDSRNGYTF
CDR3nt: TGTGCCAGCAGCCGATTAGACTCGAGGAATGGCTACACCTTC
j_gene: TRBJ1-2
d_gene: .
abundance: .
v_gene: TRBV5-8

CDR3aa: CASSSRPRGNSPLHF
CDR3nt: TGTGCCAGTAGTTCGCGTCCCCGCGGTAATTCACCCCTCCACTTT
j_gene: TRBJ1-6
d_gene: .
abundance: few
v_gene: TRBV19

CDR3aa: CASSPGQGSGEQFF
CDR3nt: TGCGCCAGCAGCCCGGGACAGGGGTCTGGTGAGCAGTTCTTC
j_gene: TRBJ2-1
d_gene: TRBD1
abundance: .
v_gene: TRBV5-1

CDR3aa: CASSPRAGRDTEAFF
CDR3nt: TGTGCCAGTAGCCCCCGGGCAGGGCGGGACACTGAAGCTTTCTTT
j_gene: TRBJ1-1
d_gene: .
abundance: .
v_gene: TRBV19

CDR3aa: CASSFLGGSYEQYF
CDR3nt: TGTGCCAGCAGTTTTTTGGGTGGCTCCTACGAGCAGTACTTC
j_gene: TRBJ2-7
d_gene: .
abundance: .
v_gene: TRBV28

CDR3aa: CASSSGTVQETQYF
CDR3nt: TGTGCCAGCAGCTCCGGGACTGTCCAAGAGACCCAGTACTTC
j_gene: TRBJ2-5
d_gene: .
abundance: .
v_gene: TRBV11-3

CDR3aa: CASSSGTGGSGANVLTF
CDR3nt: TGCGCCAGCAGCTCCGGGACAGGGGGCTCTGGGGCCAACGTCCTGACTTTC
j_gene: TRBJ2-6
d_gene: TRBD1
abundance: few
v_gene: TRBV5-1

CDR3aa: CASSHSPPRSTIYF
CDR3nt: TGTGCCAGCAGTCACTCGCCCCCTCGAAGCACCATATATTTT
j_gene: TRBJ1-3
d_gene: .
abundance: .
v_gene: TRBV12-3/TRBV12-4

CDR3aa: CASSEGYNSNQPQHF
CDR3nt: TGTGCCAGCAGTGAAGGGTACAATAGCAATCAGCCCCAGCATTTT
j_gene: TRBJ1-5
d_gene: .
abundance: .
v_gene: TRBV6-1

CDR3aa: CASSRAQGVHGYTF
CDR3nt: TGTGCCAGCAGCCGGGCACAGGGGGTGCACGGCTACACCTTC
j_gene: TRBJ1-2
d_gene: TRBD1
abundance: few
v_gene: TRBV7-6

CDR3aa: CASSPSTASIHEQFF
CDR3nt: TGTGCCAGCAGCCCCAGTACAGCTAGTATTCATGAGCAGTTCTTC
j_gene: TRBJ2-1
d_gene: .
abundance: .
v_gene: TRBV7-3

CDR3aa: CASSPLASGTYHTQYF
CDR3nt: TGTGCCAGCAGCCCTCTGGCTAGCGGGACTTACCATACGCAGTATTTT
j_gene: TRBJ2-3
d_gene: TRBD2
abundance: .
v_gene: TRBV14

CDR3aa: CARTIYNRFSPLHF
CDR3nt: TGTGCCAGAACCATATATAACAGGTTCTCACCCCTCCACTTT
j_gene: TRBJ1-6
d_gene: .
abundance: .
v_gene: TRBV5-3

CDR3aa: CASVKDRGLNSPLHF
CDR3nt: TGTGCCAGCGTCAAGGACAGGGGGCTTAATTCACCCCTCCACTTT
j_gene: TRBJ1-6
d_gene: TRBD1
abundance: .
v_gene: TRBV2

CDR3aa: CSVEKSETQYF
CDR3nt: TGCAGTGTCGAAAAGTCGGAGACCCAGTACTTC
j_gene: TRBJ2-5
d_gene: .
abundance: few
v_gene: TRBV20-1

CDR3aa: CASGLSRYEQYF
CDR3nt: TGTGCCAGCGGCCTAAGTCGCTACGAGCAGTACTTC
j_gene: TRBJ2-7
d_gene: .
abundance: few
v_gene: TRBV7-9

CDR3aa: CASSGQGHTEAFF
CDR3nt: TGTGCCAGCAGTGGACAGGGCCACACTGAAGCTTTCTTT
j_gene: TRBJ1-1
d_gene: TRBD1
abundance: few
v_gene: TRBV2

CDR3aa: CASSERGSQPQHF
CDR3nt: TGTGCCAGCAGTGAAAGGGGGAGTCAGCCCCAGCATTTT
j_gene: TRBJ1-5
d_gene: .
abundance: .
v_gene: TRBV6-1

CDR3aa: CASSPGLAGVGEQFF
CDR3nt: TGTGCCAGCAGCCCGGGACTAGCGGGAGTTGGTGAGCAGTTCTTC
j_gene: TRBJ2-1
d_gene: TRBD2
abundance: .
v_gene: TRBV11-2

CDR3aa: CASSLMGPTYGEQYF
CDR3nt: TGCGCCAGCAGCTTGATGGGTCCGACCTATGGGGAGCAGTACTTC
j_gene: TRBJ2-7
d_gene: .
abundance: .
v_gene: TRBV5-1

CDR3aa: CSALDTEAFF
CDR3nt: TGCAGTGCTCTAGACACTGAAGCTTTCTTT
j_gene: TRBJ1-1
d_gene: .
abundance: .
v_gene: TRBV20-1

CDR3aa: CSARDPQRGLSYNEQFF
CDR3nt: TGCAGTGCTAGAGATCCCCAGCGGGGCCTCTCCTACAATGAGCAGTTCTTC
j_gene: TRBJ2-1
d_gene: TRBD2
abundance: .
v_gene: TRBV20-1

CDR3aa: CASSPPVRGHTF
CDR3nt: TGTGCCAGCAGTCCACCTGTCCGAGGGCACACCTTC
j_gene: TRBJ1-2
d_gene: .
abundance: .
v_gene: TRBV6-2/TRBV6-3

CDR3aa: CASSVIRYEQYF
CDR3nt: TGTGCCAGCAGTGTAATCCGCTACGAGCAGTACTTC
j_gene: TRBJ2-7
d_gene: .
abundance: .
v_gene: TRBV6-4

CDR3aa: CASSLYREWDTQYF
CDR3nt: TGTGCCAGCAGCCTCTACCGGGAGTGGGATACGCAGTATTTT
j_gene: TRBJ2-3
d_gene: .
abundance: .
v_gene: TRBV5-4

CDR3aa: CATSRDRGALGETQYF
CDR3nt: TGTGCCACCAGCAGAGATCGGGGGGCCCTTGGTGAGACCCAGTACTTC
j_gene: TRBJ2-5
d_gene: .
abundance: .
v_gene: TRBV15

CDR3aa: CSARGGGEGGGYTF
CDR3nt: TGCAGTGCTAGGGGAGGGGGCGAGGGAGGTGGCTACACCTTC
j_gene: TRBJ1-2
d_gene: TRBD1
abundance: .
v_gene: TRBV20-1

CDR3aa: CASSPQMDRGTEAFF
CDR3nt: TGTGCCAGCAGTCCGCAGATGGACAGGGGGACTGAAGCTTTCTTT
j_gene: TRBJ1-1
d_gene: TRBD1
abundance: few
v_gene: TRBV12-3/TRBV12-4

CDR3aa: CASSYRGPSSTDTQYF
CDR3nt: TGTGCCAGCAGTTACCGGGGCCCCTCTAGCACAGATACGCAGTATTTT
j_gene: TRBJ2-3
d_gene: .
abundance: medium-sized
v_gene: TRBV6-5

CDR3aa: CASSLVETHEEKLFF
CDR3nt: TGTGCCAGCAGCTTAGTCGAGACGCATGAAGAAAAACTGTTTTTT
j_gene: TRBJ1-4
d_gene: .
abundance: .
v_gene: TRBV7-9

CDR3aa: CASSRGTDGYTF
CDR3nt: TGTGCCAGCAGCCGTGGGACAGATGGCTACACCTTC
j_gene: TRBJ1-2
d_gene: TRBD1
abundance: .
v_gene: TRBV12-3/TRBV12-4

CDR3aa: CASSYSGRDGNTEAFF
CDR3nt: TGTGCCAGCAGTTACTCGGGCCGGGACGGGAACACTGAAGCTTTCTTT
j_gene: TRBJ1-1
d_gene: .
abundance: .
v_gene: TRBV6-5

CDR3aa: CASSSQAGGPYEQYF
CDR3nt: TGTGCCAGCAGCTCCCAAGCGGGGGGTCCCTACGAGCAGTACTTC
j_gene: TRBJ2-7
d_gene: TRBD2
abundance: .
v_gene: TRBV7-9

CDR3aa: CASSNRVEGWETQYF
CDR3nt: TGCGCCAGCAGCAACCGGGTCGAAGGTTGGGAGACCCAGTACTTC
j_gene: TRBJ2-5
d_gene: .
abundance: .
v_gene: TRBV5-1

CDR3aa: CASSQRRTSGYNEQFF
CDR3nt: TGTGCCAGCAGCCAACGACGGACTAGCGGGTACAATGAGCAGTTCTTC
j_gene: TRBJ2-1
d_gene: TRBD2
abundance: .
v_gene: TRBV7-2

CDR3aa: CASGYGQLTYEQYF
CDR3nt: TGTGCCAGCGGATACGGACAGCTAACCTACGAGCAGTACTTC
j_gene: TRBJ2-7
d_gene: .
abundance: .
v_gene: TRBV11-3